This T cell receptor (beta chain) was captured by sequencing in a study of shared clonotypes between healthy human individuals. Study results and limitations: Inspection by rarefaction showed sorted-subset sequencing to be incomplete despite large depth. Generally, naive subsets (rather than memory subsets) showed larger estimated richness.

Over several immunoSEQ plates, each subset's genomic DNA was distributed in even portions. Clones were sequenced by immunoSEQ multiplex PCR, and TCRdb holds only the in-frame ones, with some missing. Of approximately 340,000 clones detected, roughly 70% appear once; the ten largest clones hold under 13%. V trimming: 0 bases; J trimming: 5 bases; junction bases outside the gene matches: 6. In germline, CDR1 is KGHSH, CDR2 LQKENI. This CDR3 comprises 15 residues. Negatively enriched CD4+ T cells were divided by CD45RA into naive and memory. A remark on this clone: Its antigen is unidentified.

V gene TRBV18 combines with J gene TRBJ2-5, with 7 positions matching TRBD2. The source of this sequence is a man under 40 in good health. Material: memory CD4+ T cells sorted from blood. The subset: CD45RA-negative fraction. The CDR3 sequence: CASSPPGGLSETQYF. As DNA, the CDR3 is TGTGCCAGCTCACCACCGGGGGGGTTGTCGGAGACCCAGTACTTC.